This T cell receptor beta chain was observed in a study of T cells after posttransplantation cyclophosphamide. Busulfan-fludarabine conditioning, marrow transplant, and cyclophosphamide on days +3 and +4 were administered. A note on this clone: What it recognizes is unknown.

Study-level points and caveats: Recipient CMV seropositivity and CMV reactivation strongly tracked TRB clonality. Blood and skin or GI T cell repertoires showed limited TRB overlap. Donor CD8+ memory clones often dominated recipient blood repertoires at later times.

Assay used: immunoSEQ multiplex PCR; TCRdb lists only in-frame clones, some missing. The table records 6,000 to 8,500 clones, roughly 86% of them present only once. The CDR3 has 16 residues. Germline assignment: CDR1 SGHTA and CDR2 FQGNSA. With 6 bases clipped from V and 4 bases from J, the junction kept 7 bases outside the gene matches. The clonotype originates from a female patient aged 50 to 65 who received an allogeneic stem cell transplant from a related donor, was CMV-positive, and had no GVHD. Some T cells could come from the graft donor. The V call is TRBV7-2, the J call TRBJ1-6; 9 bases align to TRBD1. The sample here was PBMCs, taken after allogeneic stem cell transplant with posttransplant cyclophosphamide. The CDR3 DNA reads TGTGCCAGCAGAAAAACAGGGGGCTCGTATAATTCACCCCTCCACTTT. This codes for CASRKTGGSYNSPLHF.